Below are 25 T cell receptor beta chains sequenced from a single sample in a study of Graves' ophthalmopathy and Graves' hyperthyroidism. Using RNA transcripts, the TCR beta CDR3 regions were amplified. The authors performed first-round RT-PCR with HTBI primers and then a second-round multiplex PCR. TCRdb reprocessed the multiplex PCR reads with MiXCR, giving one entry per CDR3 protein. Found here are 360,000 or so distinct CDR3 sequences, 15% to 20% of them singletons; the top ten hold roughly 1.5%. The specimen sequenced was peripheral blood. These receptors originate from a woman between 18 and 30 years old with Graves' ophthalmopathy.

This chain joins TRBV6-1 and TRBJ2-7; D is uncertain. Germline V CDR1 and CDR2: MNHNS, SASEGT. CDR3 length: 12 residues. The V end was cut by 7 bases, the J end by 0 bases, with 7 bases between. The CDR3 nucleotides are TGTGCCAGCAAAAGGAGCTCCTACGAGCAGTACTTC. Translation: CASKRSSYEQYF.

This clonotype showed up many times. J is TRBJ1-2 and V is TRBV28, with D hard to call. Germline CDR1 reads MDHEN; CDR2 reads SYDVKM. V lost 5 bases to trimming and J lost 4 bases, with 14 bases between them. The CDR3 is 14 residues long. In DNA, the CDR3 is TGTGCCAGCAGTCTTCCCGTTGGGAGCTATGGCTACACCTTC. It translates to CASSLPVGSYGYTF.

This clonotype was detected ten times or more. The chain uses TRBV6-5 and TRBJ2-7; 9 bases map to TRBD1. With 4 bases clipped from V and 1 base from J, the junction kept 8 bases outside the gene matches. The germline V gene has CDR1 MNHEY and CDR2 SVGAGI. This CDR3 spans 16 amino acids. CDR3 in amino acids: CASSSGTGTYSYEQYF. CDR3 DNA sequence: TGTGCCAGCAGTTCCGGGACAGGGACATATTCCTACGAGCAGTACTTC.

The sample holds many counts of this clonotype. The V gene is TRBV27, the J gene TRBJ1-5; D remains unclear. The CDR3 has 14 amino acids. The germline V gene has CDR1 MNHEY and CDR2 SMNVEV (reference sequence). Trimming removed 1 base at V and 5 bases at J, with 9 bases between. The CDR3 reads CASSLLGVHQPQHF. DNA of the CDR3: TGTGCCAGCAGTTTATTGGGAGTTCATCAGCCCCAGCATTTT.

This clonotype came up many times. The chain joins TRBV12-5 to TRBJ2-7; 8 bases line up with TRBD2. V shed 1 base and J 6 bases; nucleotides not matched to a gene: 11. The CDR3 contains 16 residues. The germline gives CDR1 LGHNT, CDR2 FRNRAP. CDR3 DNA: TGTGCTAGTGGTTTGGCCACCGGGACTAGTATTAGCGAGCAGTACTTC. The encoded protein is CASGLATGTSISEQYF.

The table lists this clonotype with many counts. The rearrangement links TRBV11-2 to TRBJ1-1; 7 bases match TRBD1. CDR1 is SGHAT, CDR2 FQNNGV, per germline. The length of the CDR3 is 14 residues. Losses at the gene ends were 5 bases for V and 7 bases for J; bases not matched to a gene: 10. The CDR3 region has the DNA TGTGCCAGCAGCACCTCTGACAGGGCGGGTGAAGCTTTCTTT. Translating gives CASSTSDRAGEAFF.

The sample holds many counts of this clonotype. The CDR3 sequence is CASRSTSTGELFF. CDR3 nucleotide sequence: TGCGCCAGCAGATCAACTAGCACCGGGGAGCTGTTTTTT. The chain combines TRBV10-2 with TRBJ2-2; a weak D match, TRBD2 (5 bases). This CDR3 has 13 residues. Germline CDR1 WSHSY, CDR2 SAAADI. Trimming pared 6 bases from V and 4 bases from J, leaving 9 bases between.

This clonotype occurred many times. The gene calls are TRBV2 and TRBJ1-2; D uncertain. Trimming stripped 2 bases from V and 4 bases from J, with 14 bases between. CDR3 length: 15 residues. Germline V gene data show CDR1 as SNHLY and CDR2 as FYNNEI. CDR3 region: CASSETLGQFYGYTF. As DNA, the CDR3 is TGTGCCAGCAGTGAAACCCTAGGGCAGTTCTATGGCTACACCTTC.

This clonotype was found many times. V and J are TRBV6-1 and TRBJ1-2; tentatively, D is TRBD1 (5 bases). There are 14 residues in the CDR3. Germline loops: CDR1 MNHNS, CDR2 SASEGT. Between the trimmed V and J ends, which lost 0 bases and 8 bases, there was a span of 13 bases. Written as DNA, the CDR3 is TGTGCCAGCAGTGAAGCTAACTTCGGGGACGGCTACACCTTC. This encodes CASSEANFGDGYTF.

This clonotype came up many times. J is TRBJ1-1 and V is TRBV5-1; D gene unclear. Trimming removed 6 bases from V and 1 base from J, with 13 bases in between. CDR1 is SGHRS and CDR2 is YFSETQ in the germline V gene. This CDR3 spans 14 amino acids. CDR3 in DNA: TGCGCCAGCAATGCCCTCGGAGGGAACACTGAAGCTTTCTTT. It translates to CASNALGGNTEAFF.

V and J are TRBV12-5 and TRBJ2-2; D not certain. The CDR3 runs to 14 residues. V was trimmed by 1 base and J by 7 bases, leaving 10 bases between them. Germline V CDR1 and CDR2: LGHNT, FRNRAP. The CDR3 DNA reads as TGTGCTAGTGGTTTGGCAGGCGTTGGCGGGGAGCTGTTTTTT. It codes for CASGLAGVGGELFF.

This clonotype appeared many times. The chain has TRBV9 and TRBJ1-2, with 8 bases lining up with TRBD1. This CDR3 comprises 15 residues. J was trimmed by 3 bases and V by 0 bases; bases with no gene match: 4. Per germline, CDR1 SGDLS and CDR2 YYNGEE. The chain's CDR3 is CASSVGETGDYGYTF. For the CDR3, the DNA is TGTGCCAGCAGCGTAGGAGAGACAGGGGACTATGGCTACACCTTC.

This clonotype has a count of ten or more. V gene TRBV29-1 combines with J gene TRBJ1-1; D unresolved. The germline V and J ends were trimmed by 6 bases and 3 bases, with 23 bases remaining between them. The CDR3 consists of 16 residues. CDR1 is SQVTM, CDR2 ANQGSEA, per germline. The CDR3 spells CSVHNRAPGRDTEAFF. CDR3 nucleotide sequence: TGCAGCGTCCACAACCGGGCCCCGGGTCGGGACACTGAAGCTTTCTTT. The variable domain in full, with the rest retrieved from reference TRBV29-1 and TRBJ1-1, is SAVISQKPSRDICQRGTSLTIQCQVDSQVTMMFWYRQQPGQSLTLIATANQGSEATYESGFVIDKFPISRPNLTFSTLTVSNMSPEDSSIYLCSVHNRAPGRDTEAFFGQGTRLTVV.

On this clonotype: A much larger clone differs by one base, so this may be a read error. The CDR3 DNA reads as TGCAGCATTGGAAGGTTAGGAGAGACCCAGTACTTC. Translation gives CSIGRLGETQYF. The rearrangement uses TRBV29-1 and TRBJ2-5; D gene ambiguous. Germline CDR1 is SQVTM and CDR2 is ANQGSEA. The CDR3 is 12 residues long. V was pared by 8 bases and J by 4 bases, with 14 bases between. The entire variable domain, with the rest obtained from reference TRBV29-1 and TRBJ2-5, is as follows: SAVISQKPSRDICQRGTSLTIQCQVDSQVTMMFWYRQQPGQSLTLIATANQGSEATYESGFVIDKFPISRPNLTFSTLTVSNMSPEDSSIYLCSIGRLGETQYFGPGTRLLVL.

This clonotype was observed at least ten times. The V call is TRBV6-5, the J call TRBJ2-5, with 11 nucleotides matching TRBD2. The CDR3 loop spans 13 amino acids. Germline CDR1 is MNHEY and CDR2 is SVGAGI. V was clipped by 7 bases and J by 4 bases; unmatched bases: 2. The CDR3 DNA sequence: TGTGCCAGCACCACTAGCGGGGGAGAGACCCAGTACTTC. This translates into CASTTSGGETQYF.

The V gene is TRBV19, the J gene TRBJ1-5; the D gene is possibly TRBD1 (5 bases). Germline V gene sequence: CDR1 LNHDA, CDR2 SQIVND (reference sequence). Deletions cut 10 bases from V and 0 bases from J, with 10 bases between. The CDR3 is 13 residues long. In DNA, the CDR3 is TGTGCCATTGGGGCCACTAGCAATCAGCCCCAGCATTTT. Protein product: CAIGATSNQPQHF.

The chain has TRBV25-1 and TRBJ2-7, with 7 bases identical to TRBD1. CDR1 and CDR2 from the germline V gene are MGHDK and SYGVNS. The CDR3 spans 15 residues. After removal of 4 bases from V and 2 bases from J, the junction contained 8 bases not matched to a gene. This CDR3 reads CASSVSGTVPYEQYF. Written as DNA, the CDR3 is TGTGCCAGCAGTGTCTCCGGGACAGTGCCCTACGAGCAGTACTTC.

There are many counts of this clonotype. V gene TRBV20-1 combines with J gene TRBJ2-7, with TRBD1 matching 7 bases. Germline CDR1 is DFQATT and CDR2 is SNEGSKA (reference sequence). This CDR3 has 17 amino acids. Trimming removed 1 base from V and 1 base from J; junction bases left unmatched: 13. The CDR3 protein is CSARVGLEGASSYEQYF. In nucleotides, the CDR3 is TGCAGTGCTAGAGTGGGTTTAGAGGGGGCCTCTTCCTACGAGCAGTACTTC.

In its sample, this clonotype was seen many times. The conserved phenylalanine or tryptophan normally closing the CDR3 is absent here, so this likely arose from a read error. This chain connects TRBV28 to TRBJ1-1, with unresolved D. CDR3 length: 11 amino acids. Germline CDR1 MDHEN, CDR2 SYDVKM. The V end was cut by 1 base, the J end by 11 bases, with 8 bases between. CDR3 amino acids: CASSLSLRAFY. DNA for the CDR3: TGTGCCAGCAGTTTATCGCTAAGGGCTTTCTAT.

This clonotype has ten or more counts. CDR3 protein: CASSPLKLAHTYEQYF. The DNA of the CDR3 is TGTGCCAGCAGTCCATTAAAACTAGCCCATACCTACGAGCAGTACTTC. The V gene is TRBV6-1, the J gene TRBJ2-7; TRBD2 is a possible D gene (6 bases). V lost 5 bases and J lost 2, with 19 bases in between. CDR1 and CDR2 (germline): MNHNS, SASEGT. CDR3 length: 16 amino acids.

The chain recombines TRBV7-8 with TRBJ1-5; TRBD1 might be the D (6 bases). Germline V gene lookup returns CDR1 SGHVS and CDR2 FQNEAQ. The CDR3 runs 17 residues. V was cut by 5 bases and J by 3 bases, with 20 bases left in between. The CDR3 loop reads CASSTAPKTGLNQPQHF. The CDR3 nucleotides are TGTGCCAGCAGCACCGCCCCCAAGACAGGACTCAATCAGCCCCAGCATTTT.

This clonotype was counted many times. J is TRBJ2-7 and V is TRBV7-2, with unresolved D. CDR1 is SGHTA and CDR2 is FQGNSA in the germline V gene. V shed 5 bases and J shed 2 bases, with 7 bases lying between them. The CDR3 runs to 12 residues. The CDR3 bases are TGTGCCAGCAGCCTCCACACCTACGAGCAGTACTTC. It yields the protein CASSLHTYEQYF.

A note on this clonotype: A much bigger clone sits one base away, suggesting this may be a read error. The V gene is TRBV27, the J gene TRBJ2-7, with D perhaps matching TRBD2 (6 bases). CDR1 is MNHEY and CDR2 is SMNVEV in the germline V gene (reference sequence). The CDR3 extends over 13 amino acids. DNA for the CDR3: TGTGCCATCAGTATTGGAGGGGCCTACGAGCGGTACTTC. It translates to CAISIGGAYERYF.

This clonotype came up many times. A junction boundary mismatches the germline segment, possibly from a read error. DNA for the CDR3: TGTGCCAGCAGCTCCGACAGGGGAGGACCCTACGAGCAGCACTTC. As protein: CASSSDRGGPYEQHF. This chain links TRBV7-2 with TRBJ2-7; 8 nucleotides line up with TRBD1. CDR1 is SGHTA and CDR2 is FQGNSA in the germline V gene. The CDR3 consists of 15 residues.

The V call is TRBV19, the J call TRBJ2-2; 14 bases fit TRBD2. The CDR3 contains 15 residues. The germline V gene has CDR1 LNHDA and CDR2 SQIVND (reference sequence). With 6 bases clipped from V and 7 bases from J, the junction kept 4 bases outside the gene matches. CDR3 loop: CASRTSGRAVGELFF. The CDR3 bases are TGTGCCAGTAGGACTAGCGGGAGGGCTGTCGGGGAGCTGTTTTTT.